The 14 T cell receptor beta chains below all came from one sample that was sequenced in a study of T cell responses to AZD1222 COVID-19 vaccine. Method: immunoSEQ multiplex PCR; TCRdb's copy keeps in-frame clones and lacks some. The data show tens of thousands of clones, 84% seen once. The source material was peripheral blood, sampled on day 0 of AZD1222 vaccination. The receptor set was obtained from an adult in good health.

The chain employs TRBV27 and TRBJ1-5; D is ambiguous. Germline V gene sequence: CDR1 MNHEY, CDR2 SMNVEV (reference sequence). Trimming pared 4 bases from V and 0 bases from J, leaving 10 bases between. The CDR3 runs 15 residues. This CDR3 is CASSYGFNSNQPQHF. The CDR3, as DNA: TGTGCCAGCAGTTACGGGTTCAATAGCAATCAGCCCCAGCATTTT.

V and J are TRBV7-9 and TRBJ1-1; tentatively, D is TRBD1 (5 bases). Germline CDR1 SEHNR, CDR2 FQNEAQ (reference sequence). The V and J ends lost 6 bases and 0 bases respectively, with 14 bases between them. The CDR3 extends over 15 amino acids. CDR3 coding DNA: TGTGCCAGCAGATCCTCGACAGTTATGAACACTGAAGCTTTCTTT. Its translation: CASRSSTVMNTEAFF.

The chain combines TRBV12-3 or TRBV12-4 with TRBJ2-1; unclear D gene. The CDR3 is 11 residues long. The V and J ends lost 6 bases and 3 bases respectively, with 3 bases between them. CDR3 DNA: TGTGCCAGCAGCCTCTACAATGAGCAGTTCTTC. This encodes CASSLYNEQFF.

V is TRBV6-5 and J is TRBJ1-2, with D possibly being TRBD1 (5 bases). V lost 0 bases, J lost 7 bases, and 18 bases lay in between. This CDR3 is 16 amino acids long. Germline V CDR1 and CDR2: MNHEY, SVGAGI. CDR3 in DNA: TGTGCCAGCAGTTACTCGACTGGGACGCCAGAGGGTGGCTACACCTTC. Its translation is CASSYSTGTPEGGYTF.

This sequence joins TRBV30 and TRBJ1-2; D possibly corresponds to TRBD1 (5 bases). The CDR3 runs to 11 residues. V was trimmed by 3 bases and J by 7 bases, leaving 9 bases between them. Per germline, CDR1 GTSNPN and CDR2 SVGIG (reference sequence). As DNA, the CDR3 is TGTGCCTGGAGATCCGGGGGTGGCTACACCTTC. Translating gives CAWRSGGGYTF.

V and J are TRBV2 and TRBJ1-4; weak D call: TRBD1 (5 bases). V was pared by 6 bases and J by 6 bases, with 32 bases between. The CDR3 is 20 amino acids. Germline CDR1 and CDR2: SNHLY and FYNNEI. The CDR3 is CASRWGRRGPSRLWDEKLFF. The CDR3, as DNA: TGTGCCAGCAGGTGGGGTCGGAGGGGACCATCCCGACTCTGGGATGAAAAACTGTTTTTT.

This chain connects TRBV27 to TRBJ2-7; D perhaps matches TRBD1 (6 bases). With 2 bases removed from V and 2 bases from J, the gap between germline ends came to 13 bases. CDR3 size: 15 residues. Germline CDR1 is MNHEY and CDR2 is SMNVEV (reference sequence). In DNA form, the CDR3 reads TGTGCCAGCAGTTTAGCAGGGGCTTTGGCCTACGAGCAGTACTTC. Its translation is CASSLAGALAYEQYF.

The gene calls are TRBV9 and TRBJ1-3; 7 positions agree with TRBD1. Per germline, CDR1 SGDLS and CDR2 YYNGEE. The CDR3 loop spans 17 amino acids. V lost 3 bases, J lost 0 bases, and 9 bases stayed unmatched. In nucleotides, the CDR3 is TGTGCCAGCAGCGCGAAGGGACAGCCTAACTCTGGAAACACCATATATTTT. Protein: CASSAKGQPNSGNTIYF. Full variable domain (outside the CDR3, taken from reference TRBV9 and TRBJ1-3): DSGVTQTPKHLITATGQRVTLRCSPRSGDLSVYWYQQSLDQGLQFLIQYYNGEERAKGNILERFSAQQFPDLHSELNLSSLELGDSALYFCASSAKGQPNSGNTIYFGEGSWLTVV.

The V gene is TRBV6-1, the J gene TRBJ1-6; the D gene is possibly TRBD1 (6 bases). Trimming removed 3 bases at V and 9 bases at J, with 12 bases between. CDR1 MNHNS and CDR2 SASEGT come from the germline V gene. There are 14 residues in the CDR3. The CDR3 DNA reads as TGTGCCAGCAGTGAGGGCAGGGGCGTTTCACCCCTCCACTTT. Its translation is CASSEGRGVSPLHF.

The genes are TRBV11-3 and TRBJ2-1; unclear D gene. Germline V gene data show CDR1 as SGHNT and CDR2 as YENEEA. Trimming shortened V by 3 bases and J by 0 bases, and 3 bases separated the two germline ends. The CDR3 extends over 13 amino acids. The CDR3 sequence is CASSLGSYNEQFF. As DNA, the CDR3 is TGTGCCAGCAGCTTGGGCTCCTACAATGAGCAGTTCTTC.

This sequence joins TRBV30 and TRBJ1-1, with unresolved D. Germline CDR1 GTSNPN, CDR2 SVGIG (reference sequence). The CDR3 totals 13 residues. V was clipped by 0 bases and J by 2 bases, with 7 bases between them. CDR3 sequence reads: CAWSVTVNTEAFF. In DNA, the CDR3 is TGTGCCTGGAGTGTAACCGTAAACACTGAAGCTTTCTTT.

This clone was detected once. The rearrangement uses TRBV30 and TRBJ1-6; TRBD1 aligns across 8 bases. The germline gives CDR1 GTSNPN, CDR2 SVGIG (reference sequence). Losses at the gene ends were 0 bases for V and 6 bases for J; bases not matched to a gene: 4. CDR3 length equals 15 residues. The CDR3 protein is CAWSVLDRGNSPLHF. In nucleotides, the CDR3 is TGTGCCTGGAGTGTACTTGACAGGGGTAATTCACCCCTCCACTTT.

This clone is a singleton in its sample. The V gene is TRBV30, the J gene TRBJ1-1, with D uncertain. With 1 base removed from V and 7 bases from J, the gap between germline ends came to 4 bases. The CDR3 has 10 amino acids. The germline V gene encodes CDR1 GTSNPN and CDR2 SVGIG (reference sequence). The CDR3 DNA sequence: TGTGCCTGGAGTGAGGTTGAAGCTTTCTTT. Amino acids: CAWSEVEAFF.

This clone was observed a handful of times. The chain couples TRBV5-4 to TRBJ1-4; no clear D gene. V shed 0 bases and J shed 5 bases, with 8 bases lying between them. This CDR3 region has 14 residues. CDR1 is SGHNT, CDR2 YYREEE, per germline (reference sequence). The CDR3: CASSLGKRNEKLFF. In DNA form, the CDR3 reads TGTGCCAGCAGCTTGGGGAAACGAAATGAAAAACTGTTTTTT.